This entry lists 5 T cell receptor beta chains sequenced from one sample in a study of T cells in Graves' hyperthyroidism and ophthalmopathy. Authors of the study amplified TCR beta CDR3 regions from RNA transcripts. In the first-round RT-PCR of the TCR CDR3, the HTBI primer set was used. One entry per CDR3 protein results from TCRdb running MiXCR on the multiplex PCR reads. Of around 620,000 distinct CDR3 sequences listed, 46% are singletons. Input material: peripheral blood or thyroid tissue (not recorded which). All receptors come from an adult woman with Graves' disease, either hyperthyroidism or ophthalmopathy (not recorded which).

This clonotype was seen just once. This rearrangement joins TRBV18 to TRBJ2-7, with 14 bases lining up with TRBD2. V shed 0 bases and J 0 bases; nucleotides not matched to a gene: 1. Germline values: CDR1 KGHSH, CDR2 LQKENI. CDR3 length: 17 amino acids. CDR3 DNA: TGTGCCAGCTCACCACCCGGGACTAGCGGGAGCTCCTACGAGCAGTACTTC. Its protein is CASSPPGTSGSSYEQYF. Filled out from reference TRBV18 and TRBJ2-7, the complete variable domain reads NAGVMQNPRHLVRRRGQEARLRCSPMKGHSHVYWYRQLPEEGLKFMVYLQKENIIDESGMPKERFSAEFPKEGPSILRIQQVVRGDSAAYFCASSPPGTSGSSYEQYFGPGTRLTVT.

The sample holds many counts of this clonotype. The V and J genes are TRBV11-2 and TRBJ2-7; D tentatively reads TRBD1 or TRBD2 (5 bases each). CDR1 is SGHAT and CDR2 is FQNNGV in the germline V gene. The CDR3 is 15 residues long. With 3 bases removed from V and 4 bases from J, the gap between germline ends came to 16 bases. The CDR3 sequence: CASSFQGVRPYEQYF. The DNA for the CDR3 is TGTGCCAGCAGCTTTCAGGGAGTTCGTCCATACGAGCAGTACTTC.

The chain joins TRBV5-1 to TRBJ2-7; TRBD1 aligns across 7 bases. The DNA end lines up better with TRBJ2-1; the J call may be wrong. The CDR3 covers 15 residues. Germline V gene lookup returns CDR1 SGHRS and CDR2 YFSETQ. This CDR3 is CASSSGQTFYNEQFF. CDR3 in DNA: TGCGCCAGCAGCTCGGGACAGACCTTCTACAATGAGCAGTTCTTC.

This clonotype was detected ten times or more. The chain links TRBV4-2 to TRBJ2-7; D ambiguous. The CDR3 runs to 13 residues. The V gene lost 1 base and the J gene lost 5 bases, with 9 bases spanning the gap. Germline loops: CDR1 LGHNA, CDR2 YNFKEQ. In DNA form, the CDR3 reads TGTGCCAGCAGCCAAGTCGGAGCCGACGAGCAGTACTTC. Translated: CASSQVGADEQYF.

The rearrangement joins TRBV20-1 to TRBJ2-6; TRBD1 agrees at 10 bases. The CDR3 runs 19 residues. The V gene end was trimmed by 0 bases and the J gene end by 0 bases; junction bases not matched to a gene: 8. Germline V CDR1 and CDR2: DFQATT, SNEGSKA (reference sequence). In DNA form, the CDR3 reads TGCAGTGCTAGAGACACGACAGGGGGCATCTACTCTGGGGCCAACGTCCTGACTTTC. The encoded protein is CSARDTTGGIYSGANVLTF.